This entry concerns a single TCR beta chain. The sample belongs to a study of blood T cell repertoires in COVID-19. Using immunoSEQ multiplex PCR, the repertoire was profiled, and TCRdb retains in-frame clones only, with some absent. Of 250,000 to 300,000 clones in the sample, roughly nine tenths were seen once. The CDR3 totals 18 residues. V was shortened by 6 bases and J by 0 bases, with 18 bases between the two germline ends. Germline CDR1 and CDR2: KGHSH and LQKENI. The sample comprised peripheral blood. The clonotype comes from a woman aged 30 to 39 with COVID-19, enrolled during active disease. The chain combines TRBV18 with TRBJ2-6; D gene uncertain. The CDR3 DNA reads TGTGCCAGCTCCCCCGAGACGGTACTAAGCTCTGGGGCCAACGTCCTGACTTTC. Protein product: CASSPETVLSSGANVLTF.